This TCR beta chain was recovered during a study of blood T cells in healthy people across ages. At the level of the study: Capturing about one barcoded beta molecule per two T cells was achieved by template switching.

General study findings and limits: Unsorted PBMC material precluded a definitive naive versus antigen-experienced comparison.

This clonotype was found a few times. No antigen is known for it. CDR1 DFQATT and CDR2 SNEGSKA come from the germline V gene (reference sequence). The CDR3 contains 15 residues. It was with a sample-barcoded 5' primer and a J-beta primer mix that a second PCR of roughly 6 to 11 cycles was run. Each of the cDNA molecules was tagged by a template-switch adaptor with 12 random nucleotides. MiXCR was run by TCRdb on the 5' RACE reads, yielding one entry per CDR3 protein. This sample yields approximately 800,000 distinct CDR3 sequences, of which roughly 50% are seen a single time; approximately 40% belongs to the top ten.

The sample comprised blood. The receptor comes from a man older than 75 in good health. This chain joins TRBV20-1 and TRBJ2-4; TRBD2 aligns across 7 bases. TRBJ2-5 explains the end of the DNA better; the J call may be wrong. CDR3 residues: CSARDSWTRLETQYF. The CDR3 DNA follows: TGCAGTGCTAGAGACTCCTGGACTAGGTTGGAGACCCAGTACTTC.